Each of the 30 T cell receptor beta chains below was sequenced from the same sample in a study of T-cell reconstitution after alpha-beta-depleted transplantation in children. The TCRbeta library incorporated unique molecular identifiers. From the PCR reads, TCRdb called clonotypes with MiXCR, one entry per CDR3 protein. This table has about 130,000 distinct CDR3 sequences, around 9.8% appearing once. Specimen: PBMCs, mostly from graft donor cells, collected 180 days after TCRalphabeta/CD19-depleted stem cell transplant. These receptors came from a girl in the first two years of life who had a stem cell transplant for combined immunodeficiency, so the T cells may come from the graft donor.

This clonotype turned up a few times. V gene TRBV20-1 combines with J gene TRBJ1-6; no definite D call. V was cut by 5 bases and J by 0 bases, with 17 bases left in between. Germline CDR1 reads DFQATT; CDR2 reads SNEGSKA (reference sequence). The CDR3 is made up of 17 amino acids. Here the CDR3 reads CSARSEWPSSYNSPLHF. The DNA for the CDR3 is TGCAGTGCTCGTAGCGAGTGGCCGAGCTCCTATAATTCACCCCTCCACTTT.

The genes are TRBV5-1 and TRBJ2-5; 12 nucleotides match TRBD2. With V trimmed by 8 bases and J by 5 bases, 19 bases remained unmatched. The CDR3 consists of 18 residues. Germline V gene lookup returns CDR1 SGHRS and CDR2 YFSETQ. Here the CDR3 reads CASIPSTSGSLDGETQYF. The CDR3 DNA is TGCGCCAGTATCCCATCGACTAGCGGGAGCCTAGACGGGGAGACCCAGTACTTC. Drawing the rest from reference TRBV5-1 and TRBJ2-5, the complete variable domain is KAGVTQTPRYLIKTRGQQVTLSCSPISGHRSVSWYQQTPGQGLQFLFEYFSETQRNKGNFPGRFSGRQFSNSRSEMNVSTLELGDSALYLCASIPSTSGSLDGETQYFGPGTRLLVL.

The chain uses TRBV7-2 and TRBJ2-1, with TRBD2 as a possible D gene (6 bases). V was clipped by 5 bases and J by 3 bases, with 8 bases between them. This CDR3 region has 13 residues. Germline V CDR1 and CDR2: SGHTA, FQGNSA. This CDR3 reads CASSQTSYNEQFF. The CDR3 coding sequence is TGTGCCAGCAGCCAGACTAGCTACAATGAGCAGTTCTTC.

This clonotype was observed many times. The CDR3 here is CSAGIGQVSSYNEQFF. CDR3 bases: TGCAGTGCTGGTATTGGACAGGTCAGCTCCTACAATGAGCAGTTCTTC. This chain uses TRBV20-1 with TRBJ2-1, with 7 nucleotides matching TRBD1. The CDR3 runs to 16 residues. Germline V gives CDR1 DFQATT, CDR2 SNEGSKA (reference sequence). The trim removed 5 bases at V and 0 bases at J, leaving 10 bases unmatched.

The table lists this clonotype with a few counts. This chain connects TRBV24-1 to TRBJ2-5; unclear D gene. The germline V gene has CDR1 KGHDR and CDR2 SFDVKD. This CDR3 contains 12 residues. V shed 5 bases and J shed 7 bases, with 10 bases lying between them. Here the CDR3 DNA reads TGTGCCACCAGTGGGCGGCCTGGGACCCAGTACTTC. Translating gives CATSGRPGTQYF.

This clonotype has a handful of counts. The chain couples TRBV7-9 to TRBJ2-5; D call uncertain. This CDR3 region has 13 residues. Trimming left V 5 bases short and J 5 bases short, with 12 bases between. Germline lookup yields CDR1 SEHNR and CDR2 FQNEAQ (reference sequence). The CDR3 DNA reads as TGTGCCAGCAGCCCGGCCAGCGTTGAGACCCAGTACTTC. Translation gives CASSPASVETQYF.

This clonotype has just a few counts. The chain uses TRBV7-9 and TRBJ1-1, with 7 bases that match TRBD1. The CDR3 length is 14 residues. With V trimmed by 4 bases and J by 5 bases, 7 bases remained unmatched. Looked up from germline, CDR1 is SEHNR and CDR2 is FQNEAQ (reference sequence). The CDR3 sequence: CASSSPDRWTEAFF. In nucleotides, the CDR3 is TGTGCCAGCAGCTCCCCGGACAGGTGGACTGAAGCTTTCTTT.

This clonotype was counted many times. The CDR3 protein is CSARDQGGGPGVEQYF. As DNA, the CDR3 is TGCAGTGCTAGAGATCAGGGGGGCGGTCCCGGGGTCGAGCAGTACTTC. J is TRBJ2-7 and V is TRBV20-1; tentative D call: TRBD1 (7 bases). Trimming cost V 0 bases and J 6 bases, with 21 bases left between them. Germline assignment: CDR1 DFQATT and CDR2 SNEGSKA (reference sequence). There are 16 residues in the CDR3.

Remarks on this clonotype: A clone one base away is much larger, so this may be a read error. The chain employs TRBV24-1 and TRBJ2-1, with D possibly called TRBD1 or TRBD2 (6 bases each). The CDR3 has 14 residues. Germline V gene data show CDR1 as KGHDR and CDR2 as SFDVKD. DNA of the CDR3: TGTGCCACCAGTGATAACAGGGAGGACAATGAGCATTTCTTC. Translating gives CATSDNREDNEHFF.

This clonotype showed up just a few times. V usage is TRBV20-1 and J usage is TRBJ2-7; 7 bases are shared with TRBD1. The CDR3 length is 13 residues. V shed 1 base, J shed 3 bases, and the junction held 3 bases outside the gene matches. CDR1 is DFQATT, CDR2 SNEGSKA, per germline (reference sequence). The CDR3 loop reads CSARGAGGYEQYF. CDR3 in DNA: TGCAGTGCTAGAGGGGCAGGGGGCTACGAGCAGTACTTC.

Only a few counts were recorded for this clonotype. The rearrangement links TRBV20-1 to TRBJ1-2, with TRBD1 identical over 7 bases. The CDR3 has 16 amino acids. V gave up 1 base and J gave up 6 bases; unmatched junction bases: 14. The germline CDR1 and CDR2 sequences are DFQATT and SNEGSKA (reference sequence). The CDR3 loop reads CSARGIGGSSVNGYTF. CDR3 DNA sequence: TGCAGTGCTAGAGGGATAGGGGGCTCTTCCGTTAATGGCTACACCTTC.

This clonotype showed up many times. This chain connects TRBV29-1 to TRBJ2-2; 7 bases align to TRBD1. The CDR3 has 13 residues. Per the germline V gene, CDR1 is SQVTM and CDR2 is ANQGSEA. The junction had 6 bases not matched to a gene; V was cut back by 7 bases and J by 4 bases. In DNA, the CDR3 is TGCAGCGCTCCAGACAGGGCCACCGGGGAGCTGTTTTTT. Protein product: CSAPDRATGELFF.

This clonotype was observed a handful of times. This chain links TRBV20-1 with TRBJ2-7, with D tentatively TRBD1 (6 bases). Germline-derived CDR1 and CDR2 are DFQATT and SNEGSKA (reference sequence). Trimming cost V 4 bases and J 7 bases, with 17 bases left between them. CDR3 length: 13 residues. CDR3 sequence reads: CSAMRQGLVEQYF. The CDR3 region has the DNA TGCAGTGCTATGCGCCAGGGGCTAGTGGAGCAGTACTTC.

The V and J genes are TRBV11-1 and TRBJ2-7; D uncertain. The length of the CDR3 is 13 residues. V was cut by 2 bases and J by 5 bases, with 10 bases left in between. Germline V gene lookup returns CDR1 SGHAT and CDR2 FQDESV (reference sequence). CDR3 sequence: CASSLLSRHEQYF. In DNA form, the CDR3 reads TGTGCCAGCAGCTTACTATCTCGTCACGAGCAGTACTTC.

This clonotype was detected a few times. This chain links TRBV11-2 with TRBJ1-4; no reliable D call. CDR1 and CDR2 from the germline V gene are SGHAT and FQNNGV. The CDR3 sequence is 13 residues long. The V end lost 3 bases, the J end lost 8 bases, and 10 bases lay between the germline ends. The CDR3 region is CASSLGFWEKLFF. The CDR3 nucleotides read TGTGCCAGCAGCTTGGGTTTCTGGGAAAAACTGTTTTTT.

This sequence joins TRBV29-1 and TRBJ2-2; 12 bases fit TRBD2. Germline V gives CDR1 SQVTM, CDR2 ANQGSEA. The CDR3 consists of 17 residues. Losses at the gene ends were 6 bases for V and 3 bases for J; bases not matched to a gene: 11. The DNA of the CDR3 is TGCAGCGTCGCCAACCTACTAGCGGGGGGATACACCGGGGAGCTGTTTTTT. It translates to CSVANLLAGGYTGELFF.

The sample holds a few counts of this clonotype. This rearrangement joins TRBV12-3 or TRBV12-4 to TRBJ1-1, with unresolved D. The CDR3 length is 12 residues. The V gene lost 3 bases and the J gene lost 3 bases, with 5 bases spanning the gap. The CDR3 here is CASSFTYTEAFF. CDR3 in DNA: TGTGCCAGCAGTTTCACGTACACTGAAGCTTTCTTT.

The chain employs TRBV3-1 and TRBJ2-4; 8 bases agree with TRBD2. CDR1 LGHDT and CDR2 YNNKEL come from the germline V gene (reference sequence). V dropped 5 bases and J dropped 0; count of bases not matched to a gene: 21. The CDR3 runs to 21 residues. Here the CDR3 reads CASSSRGGPTNRGLAKNIQYF. In DNA, the CDR3 is TGTGCCAGCAGCTCCCGGGGGGGTCCGACCAACCGAGGGCTAGCCAAAAACATTCAGTACTTC. Filled out from reference TRBV3-1 and TRBJ2-4, the complete variable domain reads DTAVSQTPKYLVTQMGNDKSIKCEQNLGHDTMYWYKQDSKKFLKIMFSYNNKELIINETVPNRFSPKSPDKAHLNLHINSLELGDSAVYFCASSSRGGPTNRGLAKNIQYFGAGTRLSVL.

In this sample, this clonotype turned up many times. CDR3: CASDMTREKLFF. The CDR3 coding sequence is TGTGCCAGCGACATGACTCGTGAAAAACTGTTTTTT. The chain couples TRBV28 to TRBJ1-4; D uncertain. Between the trimmed V and J ends, which lost 8 bases and 7 bases, there was a span of 11 bases. Germline V gene lookup returns CDR1 MDHEN and CDR2 SYDVKM. The length of the CDR3 is 12 residues.

This clonotype was observed a handful of times. The CDR3 here is CASSLVSLRETYEQYF. CDR3 sequence (DNA): TGTGCCAGCAGCTTGGTTAGTTTGCGGGAAACCTACGAGCAGTACTTC. The chain is built from TRBV5-8 and TRBJ2-7; D perhaps matches TRBD2 (6 bases). Germline V gives CDR1 SGHTS, CDR2 YDEGEE. The length of the CDR3 is 16 residues. The V end was cut by 0 bases, the J end by 2 bases, with 15 bases between. The variable domain in full, with the rest retrieved from reference TRBV5-8 and TRBJ2-7, is EAGVTQSPTHLIKTRGQQATLRCSPISGHTSVYWYQQALGLGLQFLLWYDEGEERNRGNFPPRFSGRQFPNYSSELNVNALELEDSALYLCASSLVSLRETYEQYFGPGTRLTVT.

The CDR3 spells CASSPGRQETQYF. The CDR3 region has the DNA TGTGCCAGCAGCCCCGGGAGACAAGAGACCCAGTACTTC. The V gene is TRBV6-1, the J gene TRBJ2-5; the D gene is possibly TRBD2 (6 bases). The CDR3 length is 13 residues. The germline V and J ends were trimmed by 6 bases and 2 bases, with 10 bases remaining between them. CDR1 is MNHNS and CDR2 is SASEGT in the germline V gene.

The V and J genes are TRBV12-3 or TRBV12-4 and TRBJ2-2, with 13 bases aligning to TRBD2. CDR3 length equals 16 residues. V dropped 4 bases and J dropped 4; count of bases not matched to a gene: 3. In DNA, the CDR3 is TGTGCCAGCAGTTCACTAGCGGGGGGGGGCACCGGGGAGCTGTTTTTT. This translates into CASSSLAGGGTGELFF.

A few counts support this clonotype. The chain recombines TRBV11-2 with TRBJ2-3; 10 bases align to TRBD1. The CDR3 has 16 amino acids. The trim removed 5 bases at V and 2 bases at J, leaving 7 bases unmatched. The germline gives CDR1 SGHAT, CDR2 FQNNGV. The CDR3 loop reads CASSRRGQGVTDTQYF. DNA for the CDR3: TGTGCCAGCAGCCGGCGTGGACAGGGGGTCACAGATACGCAGTATTTT.

This clonotype was counted a few times. The chain employs TRBV10-3 and TRBJ2-1, with D perhaps matching TRBD1 (6 bases). Trimming removed 5 bases from V and 0 bases from J, with 17 bases in between. This CDR3 has 17 residues. The germline CDR1 and CDR2 sequences are ENHRY and SYGVKD. CDR3 region: CAISRLQGPSSYNEQFF. The CDR3, as DNA: TGTGCCATCAGTAGACTACAGGGTCCCAGCTCCTACAATGAGCAGTTCTTC.

The genes are TRBV20-1 and TRBJ2-3; the D is unclear. The CDR3 runs 15 residues. V lost 4 bases to trimming and J lost 2 bases, with 16 bases between them. Germline lookup yields CDR1 DFQATT and CDR2 SNEGSKA (reference sequence). The CDR3 is CSANRAYWDTDTQYF. The CDR3 coding sequence is TGCAGTGCTAATCGGGCCTACTGGGACACAGATACGCAGTATTTT.

This rearrangement joins TRBV20-1 to TRBJ2-3, with 8 bases matching TRBD2. This CDR3 has 17 residues. The junction had 11 bases not matched to a gene; V was cut back by 1 base and J by 2 bases. Germline CDR1 is DFQATT and CDR2 is SNEGSKA (reference sequence). CDR3 coding DNA: TGCAGTGCTAGAGCCCGGGGGGGACCCGGGGTCACAGATACGCAGTATTTT. Translation: CSARARGGPGVTDTQYF.

The chain combines TRBV6-2 or TRBV6-3 with TRBJ1-1; D unclear. The germline V and J ends were trimmed by 0 bases and 9 bases, with 11 bases remaining between them. The CDR3 covers 13 residues. From germline, CDR1 is MNHEY and CDR2 SVGEGT. The CDR3 sequence: CASSYSGPRKAFF. Written as DNA, the CDR3 is TGTGCCAGCAGTTACTCGGGCCCCCGGAAAGCTTTCTTT.

This clonotype was detected only a few times. This rearrangement joins TRBV11-2 to TRBJ2-1; the match to TRBD1 covers 8 bases. The germline V gene encodes CDR1 SGHAT and CDR2 FQNNGV. The CDR3 covers 19 residues. V shed 6 bases, J shed 0 bases, and the junction held 16 bases outside the gene matches. CDR3 DNA: TGTGCCAGCAGTCGGGGACAGGCTGTAAGCGCTAGCTCCTACAATGAGCAGTTCTTC. It yields the protein CASSRGQAVSASSYNEQFF. Full variable domain (outside the CDR3, taken from reference TRBV11-2 and TRBJ2-1): EAGVAQSPRYKIIEKRQSVAFWCNPISGHATLYWYQQILGQGPKLLIQFQNNGVVDDSQLPKDRFSAERLKGVDSTLKIQPAKLEDSAVYLCASSRGQAVSASSYNEQFFGPGTRLTVL.

V and J are TRBV20-1 and TRBJ2-1; TRBD2 matches at 7 bases. Per the germline V gene, CDR1 is DFQATT and CDR2 is SNEGSKA (reference sequence). Trimming removed 3 bases from V and 3 bases from J; junction bases left unmatched: 2. The CDR3 sequence is 13 residues long. The DNA of the CDR3 is TGCAGTGCTAGGACTAGCCTCTACAATGAGCAGTTCTTC. It translates to CSARTSLYNEQFF.

This clonotype has a handful of counts. The chain uses TRBV12-3 or TRBV12-4 and TRBJ1-2; TRBD1 aligns across 7 bases. V trimming: 7 bases; J trimming: 5 bases; junction bases outside the gene matches: 13. The CDR3 contains 15 residues. CDR3 sequence reads: CASKSGGGFSYGYTF. Written as DNA, the CDR3 is TGTGCCAGCAAGTCGGGAGGGGGCTTTTCGTATGGCTACACCTTC.